This TCR beta chain was profiled in a study of response to subunit inactivated influenza vaccine. TCRdb reanalysed the RT-PCR reads using MiXCR and keeps one entry per CDR3 protein. The sample comprises fewer than 350,000 distinct CDR3 sequences, 21% of which are singletons, and roughly 10% rests with the top ten. Study-wide results and caveats: Authors suggested seasonal influenza vaccinations each recruit few new T cells.

On this clonotype: Its antigen is not known.

Trimming shortened V by 2 bases and J by 4 bases, and 16 bases separated the two germline ends. This CDR3 is 16 amino acids long. Germline values: CDR1 LGHNA, CDR2 YNFKEQ. The TCR originated in a man between 50 and 75 years old who received an inactivated influenza vaccine. The sample here was PBMCs from blood, taken approximately 22 months after vaccination. The rearrangement uses TRBV4-2 and TRBJ2-3; TRBD2 might be the D (5 bases). DNA for the CDR3: TGTGCCAGCAGCCAAATGGACTCGAAAGGTTCAGATACGCAGTATTTT. Amino acid sequence: CASSQMDSKGSDTQYF.